Listed below are T cell receptor beta chains from one sample, sequenced in a study of CD8+ T cells in alopecia areata. Data came from immunoSEQ multiplex PCR; TCRdb stores just in-frame clones and leaves some out. The profile shows some 180,000 clones, roughly 50% of them singletons. The sample consisted of CD8+ T cells sorted from blood, taken at week 24, from a patient treated with tofacitinib. All receptors come from a human donor with alopecia areata. CDR3s include the opening cysteine and the closing phenylalanine or tryptophan. D genes are given only for firm matches. Only part of the rows carry a size: once, few, many, or a class if the clone is expanded.

J | size | D | V | CDR3 | DNA
TRBJ1-2 | NA | NA | TRBV4-3 | CASSQVRGAGGYTF | TGCGCCAGCAGCCAAGTCCGGGGGGCCGGTGGCTACACCTTC
TRBJ1-5 | NA | NA | TRBV15 | CATSPENQPQHF | TGTGCCACCAGCCCGGAGAATCAGCCCCAGCATTTT
TRBJ2-7 | few | NA | TRBV10-2 | CASSESAGWDEQYF | TGCGCCAGCAGTGAGTCCGCAGGGTGGGACGAGCAGTACTTC
TRBJ1-6 | NA | NA | TRBV5-6 | CASTYEGQTYNSPLHF | TGTGCCAGCACGTATGAAGGACAGACTTATAATTCACCCCTCCACTTT
TRBJ1-5 | NA | NA | TRBV19 | CASSILRDLHQPQHF | TGTGCCAGTAGTATTCTCCGGGACCTCCATCAGCCCCAGCATTTT
TRBJ2-2 | few | NA | TRBV27 | CASSPTPFRGGELFF | TGTGCCAGCAGTCCCACCCCATTCCGGGGTGGGGAGCTGTTTTTT
TRBJ1-1 | NA | NA | TRBV7-6 | CASSLGGLAEAFF | TGTGCCAGCAGCTTAGGAGGGCTGGCTGAAGCTTTCTTT
TRBJ2-3 | NA | NA | TRBV9 | CASSVSLKEGATDTQYF | TGTGCCAGCAGCGTAAGTTTAAAGGAGGGCGCCACAGATACGCAGTATTTT
TRBJ1-4 | NA | TRBD1 | TRBV7-9 | CASSPGDRAELFF | TGTGCCAGCAGCCCGGGGGACAGGGCAGAACTGTTTTTT
TRBJ2-3 | NA | TRBD2 | TRBV7-9 | CASSSSGGAVTDTQYF | TGTGCCAGCAGCTCTAGCGGGGGGGCTGTCACAGATACGCAGTATTTT
TRBJ2-3 | NA | TRBD1 | TRBV7-8 | CASSLRGGGQGATDTQYF | TGTGCCAGCAGCTTACGGGGTGGGGGACAGGGGGCAACAGATACGCAGTATTTT
TRBJ2-2 | NA | NA | TRBV9 | CASSQGSGELFF | TGTGCCAGCAGCCAGGGATCCGGGGAGCTGTTTTTT